The T cell receptor (beta chain) under discussion was sequenced for a study of blood T cell repertoires in COVID-19. On the study more broadly: Spain, Italy and the United States supplied samples that represented acute and convalescent COVID-19.

Sequenced by immunoSEQ multiplex PCR; TCRdb stores in-frame clones only, minus some. The table shows 200,000 to 300,000 clones, with approximately 83% occurring only once. This clone was seen a single time. V was cut by 2 bases and J by 12 bases, with 18 bases left in between. The CDR3 extends over 13 amino acids. CDR1 and CDR2 (germline): SGHRS, YFSETQ. Specimen: peripheral blood. The rearrangement links TRBV5-1 to TRBJ2-7; D might be TRBD1 (6 bases). This TCR derives from a man aged 80 or over with acute or convalescent COVID-19. The CDR3 sequence: CASSFSEGDNLYF. CDR3 DNA: TGCGCCAGCAGCTTTTCCGAGGGGGATAATCTGTACTTC. The complete variable domain, with remaining parts taken from reference TRBV5-1 and TRBJ2-7, reads KAGVTQTPRYLIKTRGQQVTLSCSPISGHRSVSWYQQTPGQGLQFLFEYFSETQRNKGNFPGRFSGRQFSNSRSEMNVSTLELGDSALYLCASSFSEGDNLYFGPGTRLTVT.